This T cell receptor (beta chain) came from a study of blood T cell repertoires in COVID-19. Study-wide background: Both acute and convalescent COVID-19 samples were obtained from the United States, Italy and Spain. PBMCs, B-cell-depleted T cells, or T cells provided the cDNA or gDNA that made up the material.

Across 20 to 25 US areas, participants ranged in age from roughly 18 to 95 years. CDR3 length: 15 amino acids. Per germline, CDR1 KGHDR and CDR2 SFDVKD. Trimming removed 0 bases from V and 6 bases from J; junction bases left unmatched: 4. The assay was immunoSEQ multiplex PCR, and TCRdb's table has in-frame clones only and misses some. The sample records 430,000 or so clones, around nine tenths being singletons. The J gene is TRBJ2-3, the V gene TRBV24-1; 8 bases match TRBD1. The sequence came from a woman aged 18 to 35 who had been exposed to COVID-19. Input material: PBMCs or T cells enriched from blood (not recorded which). The CDR3 region is CATSDLQQGGDTQYF. The DNA for the CDR3 is TGTGCCACCAGTGATTTGCAACAGGGGGGTGATACGCAGTATTTT.